This T cell receptor beta chain was sequenced in a study of shared clonotypes between healthy human individuals. Worth noting for this clone: No antigen is known for it.

Study results and limitations: Naive subsets, compared against memory subsets, generally had larger estimated richness values. Rarefaction exposed incomplete sorted-subset sequencing despite large depth.

Original analysis: In the immunoSEQ data, sequences were junction-only and lacked quality scores, so filtering differed. Using immunoSEQ multiplex PCR, the repertoire was profiled, and TCRdb retains in-frame clones only, with some absent. V, J and clone size reflect that table, while D and trimming were determined from the DNA. The table has around 1.5 million clones, roughly 98% seen once; the top ten hold around 0.45%. The study enrolled healthy HIV-negative adults without recent acute infections or vaccinations as donors. Germline V gene sequence: CDR1 KGHSH, CDR2 LQKENI. V lost 6 bases to trimming and J lost 8 bases, with 19 bases between them. CDR3 length equals 14 residues.

The V call is TRBV18, the J call TRBJ1-2, with D uncertain. Material for sequencing was naive CD4+ T cells sorted from blood. Subset: CD45RA+ positively selected. The receptor's source is a man aged 30-40 years in good health. Written as DNA, the CDR3 is TGTGCCAGCTCTGACCGAAATAGCAAGTGGGGCTACACCTTC. Its translation is CASSDRNSKWGYTF.